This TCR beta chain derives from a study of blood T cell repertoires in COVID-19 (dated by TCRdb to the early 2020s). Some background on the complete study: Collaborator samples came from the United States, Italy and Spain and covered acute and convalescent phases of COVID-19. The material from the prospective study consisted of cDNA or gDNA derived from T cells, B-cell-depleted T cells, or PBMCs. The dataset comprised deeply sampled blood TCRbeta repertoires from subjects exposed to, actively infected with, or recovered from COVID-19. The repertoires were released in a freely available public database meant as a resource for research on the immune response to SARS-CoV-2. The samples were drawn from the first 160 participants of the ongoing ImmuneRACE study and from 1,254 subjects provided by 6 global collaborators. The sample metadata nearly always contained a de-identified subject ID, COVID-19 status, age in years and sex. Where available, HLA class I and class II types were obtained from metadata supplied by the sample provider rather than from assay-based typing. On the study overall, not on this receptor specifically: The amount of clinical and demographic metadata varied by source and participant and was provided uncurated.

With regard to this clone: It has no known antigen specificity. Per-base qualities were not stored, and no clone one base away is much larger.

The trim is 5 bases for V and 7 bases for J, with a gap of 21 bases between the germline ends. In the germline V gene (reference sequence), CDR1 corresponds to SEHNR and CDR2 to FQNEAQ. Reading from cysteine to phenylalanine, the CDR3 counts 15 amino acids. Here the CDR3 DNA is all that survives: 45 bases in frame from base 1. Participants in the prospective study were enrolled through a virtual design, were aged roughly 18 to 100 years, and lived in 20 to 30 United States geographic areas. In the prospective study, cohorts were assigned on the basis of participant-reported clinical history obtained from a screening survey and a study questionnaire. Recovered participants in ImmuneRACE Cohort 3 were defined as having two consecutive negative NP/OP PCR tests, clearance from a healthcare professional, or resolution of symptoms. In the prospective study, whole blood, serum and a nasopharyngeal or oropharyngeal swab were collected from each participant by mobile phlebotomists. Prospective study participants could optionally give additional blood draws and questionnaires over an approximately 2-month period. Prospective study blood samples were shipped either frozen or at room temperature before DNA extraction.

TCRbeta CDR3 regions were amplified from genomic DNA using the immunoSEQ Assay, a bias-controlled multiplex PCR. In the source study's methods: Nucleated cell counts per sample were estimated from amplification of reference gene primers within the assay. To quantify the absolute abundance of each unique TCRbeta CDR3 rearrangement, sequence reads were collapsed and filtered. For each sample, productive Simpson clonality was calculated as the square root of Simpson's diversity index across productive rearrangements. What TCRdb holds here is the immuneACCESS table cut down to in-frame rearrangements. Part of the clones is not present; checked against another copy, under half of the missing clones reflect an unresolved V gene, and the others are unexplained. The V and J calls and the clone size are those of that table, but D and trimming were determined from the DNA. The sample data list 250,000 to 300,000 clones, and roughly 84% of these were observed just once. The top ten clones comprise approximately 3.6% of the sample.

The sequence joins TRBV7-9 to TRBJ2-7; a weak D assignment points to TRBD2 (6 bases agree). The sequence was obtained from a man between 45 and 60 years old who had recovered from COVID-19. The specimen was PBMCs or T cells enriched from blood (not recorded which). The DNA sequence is TGTGCCAGCAGCCAGAGACAGCCTTTACGGGAGGAGCAGTACTTC. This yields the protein CASSQRQPLREEQYF.